This TCR beta chain was sequenced for a study of human T cells and chemical hapten exposure. Study-wide results and limits: High-frequency TCRs, those above 1 in 1000, stayed the same after DPC sensitization.

Turning to this clonotype: Its specificity is unknown. This may arise from a read error, as a much more abundant clone is one base away.

Sample time point: patch test 1, 2 weeks after DPC sensitization. Noted treatment: therapeutic diphenylcyclopropenone sensitization with weekly scalp DPC. MiXCR, run by TCRdb on the RACE reads, gives a single entry per CDR3 protein. This table has approximately 77,000 distinct CDR3 sequences, about 7.5% appearing once. With 0 bases clipped from V and 7 bases from J, the junction kept 9 bases outside the gene matches. The CDR3 length is 16 residues. Germline V gene sequence: CDR1 SGHTA, CDR2 FQGNSA. This TCR was recovered from a woman in her twenties or thirties with alopecia areata. Some clones in this sample may be carry-over from other donors' samples. The source material was whole blood, sampled in connection with sensitization to the hapten diphenylcyclopropenone (DPC). The V call is TRBV7-2, the J call TRBJ2-1, with TRBD2 matching over 7 bases. In DNA, the CDR3 is TGTGCCAGCAGCTTAGCTATGCGAGCGGGGAAGAATGAGCAGTTCTTC. Its translation is CASSLAMRAGKNEQFF.